The 20 T cell receptor beta chains below come from one sample, sequenced in a study of blood T cell repertoires in COVID-19. Measured with immunoSEQ multiplex PCR; TCRdb has only the in-frame clones, and not every one. This table has some 180,000 clones, 70% to 90% appearing once. Sequencing was done on a sample of PBMCs or T cells enriched from blood (not recorded which). The origin of the receptors is a middle-aged woman in a cohort exposed to, infected with or recovered from COVID-19 (not recorded which).

The rearrangement joins TRBV2 to TRBJ1-2; tentative D call: TRBD1 (5 bases). The CDR3 extends over 16 amino acids. Trimming stripped 5 bases from V and 0 bases from J, with 16 bases between. Germline values: CDR1 SNHLY, CDR2 FYNNEI. CDR3: CASSRIDRPTNYGYTF. CDR3 nucleotide sequence: TGTGCCAGCAGTCGTATTGACAGACCTACTAACTATGGCTACACCTTC.

This clone was found a few times. The CDR3 region is CASSQGTGRVIHEQYF. The CDR3 DNA is TGCGCCAGCAGCCAAGGGACAGGGAGGGTGATCCACGAGCAGTACTTC. This chain uses TRBV4-1 with TRBJ2-7, with D possibly matching TRBD1 (8 bases). The CDR3 extends over 16 amino acids. Germline loops: CDR1 MGHRA, CDR2 YSYEKL. Trimming removed 1 base at V and 5 bases at J, with 18 bases between.

The chain carries TRBV4-2 and TRBJ2-7, with TRBD2 matching over 8 bases. Germline V CDR1 and CDR2: LGHNA, YNFKEQ. The J segment lost 3 bases and the V segment lost 4 bases, leaving 8 bases of the junction unmatched. This CDR3 is built from 15 residues. CDR3 amino acids: CASSPFPGRDYEQYF. The CDR3 nucleotides are TGTGCCAGCAGCCCCTTCCCCGGGAGGGACTACGAGCAGTACTTC.

The chain links TRBV11-2 to TRBJ2-5; D call uncertain. Per the germline V gene, CDR1 is SGHAT and CDR2 is FQNNGV. Trimming pared 5 bases from V and 5 bases from J, leaving 18 bases between. The length of the CDR3 is 15 residues. The CDR3 here is CASSLGGMGMETQYF. DNA for the CDR3: TGTGCCAGCAGCCTAGGCGGCATGGGTATGGAGACCCAGTACTTC.

The V and J genes are TRBV11-2 and TRBJ2-5; the D gene is possibly TRBD1 (5 bases). CDR1 is SGHAT and CDR2 is FQNNGV in the germline V gene. The CDR3 is made up of 14 amino acids. Trimming stripped 5 bases from V and 0 bases from J, with 10 bases between. The CDR3 DNA sequence: TGTGCCAGCAGCACCAGGGTCGACCAAGAGACCCAGTACTTC. Its translation: CASSTRVDQETQYF.

The chain uses TRBV7-2 and TRBJ1-5; possibly TRBD1 for D (5 bases). Trimming took 1 base from V and 3 from J, leaving 16 bases between them. This CDR3 spans 17 amino acids. The germline V gene has CDR1 SGHTA and CDR2 FQGNSA. CDR3: CASSLVGTPGVNQPQHF. The CDR3 bases are TGTGCCAGCAGCTTAGTCGGGACCCCGGGGGTCAATCAGCCCCAGCATTTT.

This chain connects TRBV7-6 to TRBJ2-3; 9 nucleotides match TRBD1. Trimming at V came to 4 bases and at J to 8 bases, leaving 4 bases not matched to a gene. The CDR3 has 13 residues. Germline CDR1 and CDR2: SGHVS and FNYEAQ. The CDR3: CASSSRTGATQYF. The DNA of the CDR3 is TGTGCCAGCAGCTCCAGGACAGGGGCTACGCAGTATTTT.

The chain joins TRBV27 to TRBJ1-1, with 8 bases lining up with TRBD1. Trimming took 5 bases from V and 2 from J; bases not matched to a gene: 4. The CDR3 runs to 14 residues. Germline CDR1 and CDR2: MNHEY and SMNVEV (reference sequence). The CDR3 coding sequence is TGTGCCAGCAGTCGTGGACAGGGCAACACTGAAGCTTTCTTT. This sequence encodes CASSRGQGNTEAFF.

The CDR3 bases are TGTGCCAGCAGTCCTGATACTCAACAGGGGAGGAACACTGAAGCTTTCTTT. Protein: CASSPDTQQGRNTEAFF. The chain has TRBV6-6 and TRBJ1-1, with TRBD1 matching 7 bases. Germline values: CDR1 MNHNY, CDR2 SVGAGI (reference sequence). The CDR3 totals 17 residues. The junction had 13 bases not matched to a gene; V was cut back by 5 bases and J by 1 base.

This rearrangement joins TRBV9 to TRBJ1-1; D is undetermined. The V gene lost 4 bases and the J gene lost 5 bases, with 18 bases spanning the gap. Germline CDR1 SGDLS, CDR2 YYNGEE. CDR3 length equals 15 residues. In nucleotides, the CDR3 is TGTGCCAGCAGCCCACAGCGGGGAAGAGGTACTGAAGCTTTCTTT. It is translated as CASSPQRGRGTEAFF.

This chain uses TRBV5-1 with TRBJ1-4, with D perhaps matching TRBD1 (6 bases). The V gene lost 3 bases and the J gene lost 8 bases, with 17 bases spanning the gap. The germline CDR1 and CDR2 sequences are SGHRS and YFSETQ. The CDR3 sequence is 15 residues long. CDR3 region: CASSYLVGAREKLFF. CDR3 coding DNA: TGCGCCAGCAGCTACCTGGTGGGGGCGAGAGAAAAACTGTTTTTT. The whole variable domain, remainder taken from reference TRBV5-1 and TRBJ1-4, is KAGVTQTPRYLIKTRGQQVTLSCSPISGHRSVSWYQQTPGQGLQFLFEYFSETQRNKGNFPGRFSGRQFSNSRSEMNVSTLELGDSALYLCASSYLVGAREKLFFGSGTQLSVL.

V and J are TRBV7-9 and TRBJ2-3, with TRBD2 matching 12 bases. J lost 6 bases, V lost 4 bases, and 5 bases had no gene match. Germline V lookup: CDR1 SEHNR, CDR2 FQNEAQ (reference sequence). The CDR3 runs 15 residues. CDR3 amino acids: CASSSTSGSRDTQYF. CDR3 DNA: TGTGCCAGCAGCTCGACTAGCGGGAGTCGGGATACGCAGTATTTT. The full variable domain, completed using reference TRBV7-9 and TRBJ2-3, is DTGVSQNPRHKITKRGQNVTFRCDPISEHNRLYWYRQTLGQGPEFLTYFQNEAQLEKSRLLSDRFSAERPKGSFSTLEIQRTEQGDSAMYLCASSSTSGSRDTQYFGPGTRLTVL.

DNA of the CDR3: TGTGCCAGCAGCTTAAGTACGGACAGGGGAAAGGATGGCTACACCTTC. Translated, it gives CASSLSTDRGKDGYTF. The chain links TRBV11-2 to TRBJ1-2; 9 bases agree with TRBD1. The junction had 10 bases not matched to a gene; V was cut back by 2 bases and J by 6 bases. The germline gives CDR1 SGHAT, CDR2 FQNNGV. The CDR3 runs to 16 residues.

This chain connects TRBV3-1 (or the pseudogene TRBV3-2) to TRBJ1-1; D unclear. The germline CDR1 and CDR2 sequences are LGHDT and YNNKEL (reference sequence). Trimming took 1 base from V and 0 from J, leaving 9 bases between them. CDR3 length equals 15 residues. In nucleotides, the CDR3 is TGTGCCAGCAGCCAAGTTCTGGCGGTGAACACTGAAGCTTTCTTT. It translates to CASSQVLAVNTEAFF.

The sample holds one count of this clone. The chain recombines TRBV28 with TRBJ1-1, with TRBD1 matching 9 bases. This CDR3 is 14 amino acids long. Germline V gives CDR1 MDHEN, CDR2 SYDVKM. After removal of 5 bases from V and 11 bases from J, the junction contained 12 bases not matched to a gene. The CDR3 region has the DNA TGTGCCAGCAGTCCTCCGGGACAGGGTTCACACGCTTTCTTT. It is translated as CASSPPGQGSHAFF.

V and J are TRBV27 and TRBJ2-5, with D tentatively TRBD1 (6 bases). V lost 2 bases to trimming and J lost 2 bases, with 9 bases between them. Germline CDR1 and CDR2: MNHEY and SMNVEV (reference sequence). This CDR3 is 14 amino acids long. Here the CDR3 reads CASSLRRGQETQYF. DNA for the CDR3: TGTGCCAGCAGTTTACGCAGGGGTCAAGAGACCCAGTACTTC.

V and J are TRBV7-9 and TRBJ2-7; perhaps TRBD1 as D (5 bases). Germline values: CDR1 SEHNR, CDR2 FQNEAQ (reference sequence). V lost 3 bases and J 3 bases, leaving 12 bases between the germline ends. CDR3 length equals 14 residues. In nucleotides, the CDR3 is TGTGCCAGCAGCTTGATGGGGCAGGGCTACGAGCAGTACTTC. This sequence encodes CASSLMGQGYEQYF.

A single count supports this clone. This rearrangement joins TRBV7-9 to TRBJ1-2, with 7 bases that match TRBD1. J lost 0 bases, V lost 3 bases, and 7 bases had no gene match. The germline CDR1 and CDR2 sequences are SEHNR and FQNEAQ (reference sequence). The CDR3 contains 16 residues. CDR3 nucleotides: TGTGCCAGCAGCTTGGGGGACAGCGGAGCTAACTATGGCTACACCTTC. Encoded protein: CASSLGDSGANYGYTF.

This clone was detected only once. V and J are TRBV3-1 (or the pseudogene TRBV3-2) and TRBJ1-1; D ambiguous. V was trimmed by 1 base and J by 1 base, leaving 7 bases between them. CDR1 LGHDT and CDR2 YNNKEL come from the germline V gene (reference sequence). This CDR3 is 14 amino acids long. The CDR3 protein is CASSQGAENTEAFF. In DNA, the CDR3 is TGTGCCAGCAGCCAAGGAGCGGAGAACACTGAAGCTTTCTTT.

The CDR3 DNA is TGTGCCAGCAGCTCGTGGACAGGGGCAAACGCTGAAGCTTTCTTT. As protein: CASSSWTGANAEAFF. This sequence joins TRBV7-9 and TRBJ1-1; 9 positions agree with TRBD1. Trimming at V came to 4 bases and at J to 6 bases, leaving 9 bases not matched to a gene. This CDR3 has 15 amino acids. Germline CDR1 is SEHNR and CDR2 is FQNEAQ (reference sequence). The full variable domain, its missing parts supplied by reference TRBV7-9 and TRBJ1-1, is DTGVSQNPRHKITKRGQNVTFRCDPISEHNRLYWYRQTLGQGPEFLTYFQNEAQLEKSRLLSDRFSAERPKGSFSTLEIQRTEQGDSAMYLCASSSWTGANAEAFFGQGTRLTVV.